What follows is one T cell receptor beta chain and its context. The primer mix had 60 Vbeta and 13 Jbeta primers. Sequencing used immunoSEQ multiplex PCR; TCRdb keeps in-frame clones, though not all of them. The sample records 150,000 to 200,000 clones, around four fifths being singletons. Donors consisted of healthy bone marrow donors. V lost 8 bases and J lost 5; bases outside the gene matches: 17. Germline assignment: CDR1 SEHNR and CDR2 FQNEAQ (reference sequence). The CDR3 runs 16 residues. The sample originates from a study of cytomegalovirus exposure and HLA in healthy donors. V is TRBV7-9 and J is TRBJ1-2; 7 bases are a match to TRBD1. The clonotype was recovered from a girl aged 5-17 years in good health and CMV-seropositive. Material for sequencing was PBMCs. The CDR3 sequence is CASDPGQSVFWYGYTF. The CDR3 nucleotides read TGTGCCAGCGACCCGGGACAGTCCGTTTTTTGGTATGGCTACACCTTC.